The 7 T cell receptor beta chains below come from one sample, sequenced in a study of post-analysis software for immune sequencing data. Findings of the study overall: Included in a set of roughly five TRBV segments more frequent in patients than controls were TRBV5-6, TRBV5-1 and TRBV20-1.

Unique molecular identifiers were present in the TCR beta cDNA libraries. TCRdb reprocessed the PCR reads with MiXCR, giving one entry per CDR3 protein. The profile covers hundreds of thousands of distinct CDR3 sequences, with approximately 59% appearing a single time and approximately 10% taken by the ten largest. Their specific antigens are unknown. The sample taken for sequencing was blood. The receptors derive from a girl aged 2-10 years with multiple sclerosis.

This clonotype turned up a few times. V and J are TRBV29-1 and TRBJ2-1, with D maybe TRBD1 (6 bases). Germline CDR1 and CDR2: SQVTM and ANQGSEA. The CDR3 runs 14 residues. Trimming left V 5 bases short and J 5 bases short, with 16 bases between. In nucleotides, the CDR3 is TGCAGCGTTTCTGGGACCAGGGGTGACAATGAGCAGTTCTTC. It yields the protein CSVSGTRGDNEQFF.

Notes on this clonotype: A read error may produce the germline difference seen at one junction end. V is TRBV7-3 and J is TRBJ2-1, with TRBD1 matching over 9 bases. This CDR3 spans 17 amino acids. Germline CDR1 reads SGHTA; CDR2 reads FQGTGA. CDR3 DNA sequence: TGTGCCAGCAGCTCCGGGACAGGGCATTTGGGGTACAACGAGCAGTTCTTC. As protein: CASSSGTGHLGYNEQFF.

This sequence joins TRBV12-3 or TRBV12-4 and TRBJ2-5; possibly TRBD2 for D (6 bases). This CDR3 has 15 amino acids. Trimming removed 6 bases from V and 1 base from J, with 15 bases in between. CDR3 loop: CASSHNSRGQETQYF. CDR3 sequence (DNA): TGTGCCAGCAGCCATAACTCGCGGGGCCAAGAGACCCAGTACTTC.

This rearrangement joins TRBV29-1 to TRBJ1-1; D gene unclear. The CDR3 is 11 amino acids. V was cut by 2 bases and J by 9 bases, with 10 bases left in between. Germline assignment: CDR1 SQVTM and CDR2 ANQGSEA. CDR3 in DNA: TGCAGCGTTGAAAAGGGCAATAAAGCTTTCTTT. Its translation is CSVEKGNKAFF.

The chain carries TRBV15 and TRBJ2-5; the D call may be TRBD1 or TRBD2 (5 bases each). Trimming removed 0 bases from V and 3 bases from J, with 8 bases in between. The CDR3 is made up of 14 amino acids. CDR1 and CDR2 (germline): LNHNV, YYDKDF (reference sequence). The chain's CDR3 is CATSRDRGEETQYF. DNA for the CDR3: TGTGCCACCAGCAGAGATCGAGGGGAAGAGACCCAGTACTTC.

V is TRBV11-2 and J is TRBJ2-1; 10 nucleotides align to TRBD1. The J call may be faulty, since TRBJ2-7 better matches the DNA end. The CDR3 loop spans 15 amino acids. CDR1 and CDR2 (germline): SGHAT, FQNNGV. In nucleotides, the CDR3 is TGTGCCAGCAGCTTAGTGGGACAGGGGTACAATGAGCAGTACTTC. It specifies CASSLVGQGYNEQYF.

This chain joins TRBV11-2 and TRBJ2-3, with 7 bases aligning to TRBD2. Germline assignment: CDR1 SGHAT and CDR2 FQNNGV. The CDR3 has 14 amino acids. Trimming at V came to 3 bases and at J to 6 bases, leaving 6 bases not matched to a gene. The CDR3, as DNA: TGTGCCAGCAGCTTCAGCGCGGGGGATGATACGCAGTATTTT. Translating gives CASSFSAGDDTQYF.